These 27 T cell receptor beta chains were all obtained from the same sample, sequenced in a study of a mutant IDH1 vaccine in newly diagnosed glioma (dated by TCRdb to about 2021). Which antigens these TCRs recognize remains unknown. This specimen's time point label, interpreted: week 23, last vaccination. Each vaccine dose, consisting of 300 ug of a 20-mer mutant IDH1 peptide in Montanide, was administered subcutaneously with topical imiquimod. Receptor amplification or capture employed the immunoSEQ multiplex PCR assay. TCRdb mirrors the immuneACCESS table, restricted to in-frame sequences. Some clones are absent from its copies; in checked studies, under half trace to an unresolved V gene, and the reason for the others is unknown. The sample has approximately 81,000 clones on record, 85% of them singletons. The ten largest account for 2% to 2.5% of the sample. Sequencing was performed on PBMCs, taken from a glioma patient whose treatment included an IDH1 peptide vaccine. The receptors come from a man aged 25 to 45 with glioma. Some clones in this sample may be carry-over from other donors' samples.

This sequence joins TRBV5-4 and TRBJ2-7; 7 bases align to TRBD2. Looked up from germline, CDR1 is SGHNT and CDR2 is YYREEE (reference sequence). V dropped 3 bases and J dropped 0; count of bases not matched to a gene: 6. The CDR3 is 15 residues long. The CDR3 reads CASSWGGTFSYEQYF. CDR3 DNA sequence: TGTGCCAGCAGCTGGGGGGGGACGTTCTCCTACGAGCAGTACTTC. The whole variable domain, remainder taken from reference TRBV5-4 and TRBJ2-7, is ETGVTQSPTHLIKTRGQQVTLRCSSQSGHNTVSWYQQALGQGPQFIFQYYREEENGRGNFPPRFSGLQFPNYSSELNVNALELDDSALYLCASSWGGTFSYEQYFGPGTRLTVT.

The gene calls are TRBV28 and TRBJ1-5, with TRBD1 matching 10 bases. With V trimmed by 6 bases and J by 6 bases, 8 bases remained unmatched. This CDR3 contains 15 residues. Per the germline V gene, CDR1 is MDHEN and CDR2 is SYDVKM. The CDR3 DNA follows: TGTGCCAGCAGCCCTCCGGGACAGGGGTTTCAGCCCCAGCATTTT. It translates to CASSPPGQGFQPQHF. Full variable domain (outside the CDR3, taken from reference TRBV28 and TRBJ1-5): DVKVTQSSRYLVKRTGEKVFLECVQDMDHENMFWYRQDPGLGLRLIYFSYDVKMKEKGDIPEGYSVSREKKERFSLILESASTNQTSMYLCASSPPGQGFQPQHFGDGTRLSIL.

V and J are TRBV28 and TRBJ2-3, with a possible D match to TRBD2 (6 bases). Trimming removed 2 bases from V and 4 bases from J, with 16 bases in between. The CDR3 has 16 residues. Germline V gene sequence: CDR1 MDHEN, CDR2 SYDVKM. The CDR3 region is CASSLIPGSGSDTQYF. The CDR3 DNA is TGTGCCAGCAGTTTAATCCCCGGGAGCGGATCAGATACGCAGTATTTT.

The rearrangement joins TRBV4-2 to TRBJ2-7, with 9 bases identical to TRBD2. Germline assignment: CDR1 LGHNA and CDR2 YNFKEQ. The trim removed 0 bases at V and 3 bases at J, leaving 6 bases unmatched. The CDR3 has 16 residues. CDR3 nucleotides: TGTGCCAGCAGCCAAGATATCAGCGGGGGGTTCTACGAGCAGTACTTC. Residues: CASSQDISGGFYEQYF.

The rearrangement links TRBV19 to TRBJ2-3, with no clear D. CDR1 is LNHDA, CDR2 SQIVND, per germline (reference sequence). The length of the CDR3 is 14 residues. The V and J ends lost 1 base and 0 bases respectively, with 5 bases between them. This CDR3 reads CASSIGPSTDTQYF. The CDR3 DNA sequence: TGTGCCAGTAGTATAGGACCTAGCACAGATACGCAGTATTTT.

CDR3 protein: CASSYEGISGYTF. The CDR3 DNA sequence: TGTGCCAGCAGTTATGAGGGGATCTCTGGCTACACCTTC. V is TRBV6-5 and J is TRBJ1-2, with D possibly TRBD1 on 5 matching bases. Germline CDR1 MNHEY, CDR2 SVGAGI. CDR3 length equals 13 residues. V lost 3 bases and J lost 7, with 12 bases in between.

The rearrangement uses TRBV19 and TRBJ1-2; 7 nucleotides agree with TRBD1. This CDR3 has 13 amino acids. The V gene's germline CDR1 is LNHDA and CDR2 SQIVND (reference sequence). The junction had 10 bases not matched to a gene; V was cut back by 8 bases and J by 7 bases. CDR3 nucleotides: TGTGCCAGTGGACCGGGACAGAGGATTGGCTACACCTTC. Encoded protein: CASGPGQRIGYTF.

The chain carries TRBV5-1 and TRBJ1-1, with 7 positions matching TRBD1. V lost 4 bases to trimming and J lost 1 base; unmatched junction nucleotides: 7. CDR3 size: 15 residues. Germline CDR1 reads SGHRS; CDR2 reads YFSETQ. The CDR3 sequence: CASSTGQLTNTEAFF. The CDR3 nucleotides read TGCGCCAGCAGCACGGGACAGTTGACGAACACTGAAGCTTTCTTT. The full variable domain, rest sourced from reference TRBV5-1 and TRBJ1-1, is KAGVTQTPRYLIKTRGQQVTLSCSPISGHRSVSWYQQTPGQGLQFLFEYFSETQRNKGNFPGRFSGRQFSNSRSEMNVSTLELGDSALYLCASSTGQLTNTEAFFGQGTRLTVV.

The V call is TRBV7-9, the J call TRBJ1-4; no firm D call. CDR3 size: 13 residues. Trimming removed 5 bases at V and 1 base at J, with 5 bases between. Germline V gene sequence: CDR1 SEHNR, CDR2 FQNEAQ (reference sequence). CDR3 amino acids: CASSLITNEKLFF. The CDR3 nucleotides are TGTGCCAGCAGCCTCATAACTAATGAAAAACTGTTTTTT.

The chain links TRBV7-2 to TRBJ2-1; 7 bases are shared with TRBD2. Per the germline V gene, CDR1 is SGHTA and CDR2 is FQGNSA. The CDR3 runs to 13 residues. V lost 3 bases to trimming and J lost 9 bases; unmatched junction nucleotides: 5. CDR3 nucleotide sequence: TGTGCCAGCAGCTTCGCCGAGCGGGGTGAGCAGTTCTTC. Translated, it gives CASSFAERGEQFF.

This clone was detected once. This chain connects TRBV28 to TRBJ1-2; D uncertain. CDR3 length: 11 residues. The germline V gene encodes CDR1 MDHEN and CDR2 SYDVKM. The ends were cut back, 5 bases at V and 2 bases at J, with 3 bases in the middle. The CDR3 protein is CASSPNYGYTF. CDR3 DNA sequence: TGTGCCAGCAGTCCCAACTATGGCTACACCTTC.

The V call is TRBV6-6, the J call TRBJ1-1; D might be TRBD1 (5 bases). Germline CDR1 reads MNHNY; CDR2 reads SVGAGI (reference sequence). The V end lost 6 bases, the J end lost 5 bases, and 16 bases lay between the germline ends. This CDR3 contains 14 residues. The CDR3 nucleotides are TGTGCCAGCAGCCCAGGGTCCGGCGAGACTGAAGCTTTCTTT. Translation: CASSPGSGETEAFF.

This chain links TRBV10-3 with TRBJ1-1; 11 nucleotides line up with TRBD1. CDR1 is ENHRY and CDR2 is SYGVKD in the germline V gene. The CDR3 has 14 residues. Trimming took 9 bases from V and 4 from J; bases not matched to a gene: 7. CDR3 coding DNA: TGTGCCATAGGGACAGGGGGAATGAGCACTGAAGCTTTCTTT. Protein product: CAIGTGGMSTEAFF.

This clone was recorded once. The chain links TRBV6-1 to TRBJ1-1; D is ambiguous. The CDR3 loop spans 15 amino acids. The V end lost 8 bases, the J end lost 0 bases, and 16 bases lay between the germline ends. Per the germline V gene, CDR1 is MNHNS and CDR2 is SASEGT. CDR3 nucleotide sequence: TGTGCCAGCCGGAGGATTCTTTCCATGAACACTGAAGCTTTCTTT. Encoded protein: CASRRILSMNTEAFF.

The rearrangement links TRBV18 to TRBJ1-3; the D is unclear. CDR1 and CDR2 (germline): KGHSH, LQKENI. V was cut by 6 bases and J by 0 bases, with 12 bases left in between. CDR3 length: 15 amino acids. This CDR3 is CASSPLAFSGNTIYF. The CDR3 DNA reads TGTGCCAGCTCCCCCTTAGCCTTCTCTGGAAACACCATATATTTT.

The chain carries TRBV6-5 and TRBJ1-1; 9 nucleotides agree with TRBD1. The CDR3 runs 14 residues. V dropped 4 bases and J dropped 7; count of bases not matched to a gene: 7. CDR1 is MNHEY and CDR2 is SVGAGI in the germline V gene. The CDR3 region has the DNA TGTGCCAGCAGTTTGACCACAGGGGGCATTGAAGCTTTCTTT. Translated: CASSLTTGGIEAFF.

The V gene is TRBV5-1, the J gene TRBJ1-1; 10 bases match TRBD1. V trimming: 5 bases; J trimming: 4 bases; junction bases outside the gene matches: 2. The CDR3 loop spans 13 amino acids. CDR1 is SGHRS and CDR2 is YFSETQ in the germline V gene. The CDR3 reads CASSWTGGTEAFF. CDR3 sequence (DNA): TGCGCCAGCAGTTGGACAGGGGGCACTGAAGCTTTCTTT.

The chain links TRBV30 to TRBJ1-1; D uncertain. The CDR3 has 10 amino acids. From germline, CDR1 is GTSNPN and CDR2 SVGIG (reference sequence). V was clipped by 6 bases and J by 6 bases, with 8 bases between them. The CDR3 loop is CACLRAEAFF. The DNA of the CDR3 is TGTGCCTGCTTACGGGCTGAAGCTTTCTTT.

The V and J genes are TRBV7-2 and TRBJ1-1; D is unclear. CDR1 SGHTA and CDR2 FQGNSA come from the germline V gene. The CDR3 totals 14 residues. Trimming took 5 bases from V and 1 from J, leaving 11 bases between them. CDR3 sequence reads: CASSPGLGNTEAFF. The CDR3 DNA sequence: TGTGCCAGCAGCCCCGGGTTGGGGAACACTGAAGCTTTCTTT.

The genes are TRBV9 and TRBJ1-2, with D unclear. This CDR3 has 12 amino acids. Trimming cost V 4 bases and J 6 bases, with 10 bases left between them. Germline assignment: CDR1 SGDLS and CDR2 YYNGEE. This CDR3 is CASSPTVDGYTF. In DNA, the CDR3 is TGTGCCAGCAGCCCAACCGTCGATGGCTACACCTTC.

The V and J genes are TRBV30 and TRBJ1-1, with D perhaps matching TRBD1 (5 bases). CDR1 GTSNPN and CDR2 SVGIG come from the germline V gene (reference sequence). V lost 0 bases, J lost 6 bases, and 14 bases lay in between. The CDR3 covers 14 residues. The CDR3 DNA reads as TGTGCCTGGAGTGTCCCCGAGTGGGGCCCTGAAGCTTTCTTT. Translation gives CAWSVPEWGPEAFF.

V and J are TRBV18 and TRBJ1-2; D is uncertain. The CDR3 totals 13 residues. Deletions cut 2 bases from V and 0 bases from J, with 4 bases between. Germline V gene data show CDR1 as KGHSH and CDR2 as LQKENI. The CDR3 spells CASSPGSNYGYTF. CDR3 DNA: TGTGCCAGCTCACCAGGGTCTAACTATGGCTACACCTTC.

As to this clone: Germline and junction disagree at one end, which may indicate a read error. J is TRBJ2-2 and V is TRBV15, with D perhaps TRBD2 (5 bases). This CDR3 comprises 14 residues. Germline CDR1 LNHNV, CDR2 YYDKDF (reference sequence). The CDR3 region has the DNA TGTGCCACCCGTCGGGCAGGCAAAGACCGGGGAGCTGTTTTT. This encodes CATRRAGKDRGAVF. Combining the CDR3 with reference TRBV15 and TRBJ2-2 gives the whole variable domain DAMVIQNPRYQVTQFGKPVTLSCSQTLNHNVMYWYQQKSSQAPKLLFHYYDKDFNNEADTPDNFQSRRPNTSFCFLDIRSPGLGDTAMYLCATRRAGKDRGAVFGEGSRLTVL.

This chain uses TRBV7-3 with TRBJ1-6; perhaps TRBD1 as D (5 bases). The V gene's germline CDR1 is SGHTA and CDR2 FQGTGA. V was clipped by 3 bases and J by 7 bases, with 7 bases between them. CDR3 length equals 13 residues. The CDR3 region is CASSLGTNSPLHF. The CDR3 bases are TGTGCCAGCAGCTTGGGGACCAATTCACCCCTCCACTTT.

The chain employs TRBV7-9 and TRBJ1-5, with TRBD1 matching over 9 bases. With 5 bases clipped from V and 5 bases from J, the junction kept 7 bases outside the gene matches. From germline, CDR1 is SEHNR and CDR2 FQNEAQ (reference sequence). The CDR3 has 15 amino acids. The CDR3 nucleotides read TGTGCCAGCAGCGCAACAGGGGGCCGGGATCAGCCCCAGCATTTT. It codes for CASSATGGRDQPQHF.

This chain uses TRBV5-4 with TRBJ2-7; D unresolved. The CDR3 contains 16 residues. Trimming removed 3 bases at V and 2 bases at J, with 18 bases between. Germline CDR1 SGHNT, CDR2 YYREEE (reference sequence). This CDR3 is CASSSLEGPSPYEQYF. CDR3 sequence (DNA): TGTGCCAGCAGCTCCCTGGAAGGACCATCTCCCTACGAGCAGTACTTC.

The V and J genes are TRBV19 and TRBJ2-1; D is possibly TRBD2 (5 bases). The CDR3 totals 11 residues. V was trimmed by 5 bases and J by 16 bases, leaving 15 bases between them. CDR1 and CDR2 from the germline V gene are LNHDA and SQIVND (reference sequence). The CDR3 DNA sequence: TGTGCCAGTAGTGAAGGACTGACGGTCTTCTTC. Translating it yields CASSEGLTVFF.